Listed below are T cell receptor beta chains from one sample, sequenced in a study of T cells in Graves' hyperthyroidism and ophthalmopathy. TCRdb processed the multiplex PCR reads anew with MiXCR; each CDR3 protein has one entry. The sample contains roughly 400,000 distinct CDR3 sequences, over 12% of which appear only once. Input material: blood. These receptors were obtained from a man aged 45-65 years with Graves' ophthalmopathy. Each CDR3 is given with its conserved first and last residue. D genes are given only for firm matches. Expanded clones get a size class; other rows say once, few or many, or leave the size out.

clone size	V gene	D gene	J gene	CDR3 protein	CDR3 DNA
once	TRBV29-1	TRBD2	TRBJ2-7	CSVGIAGAVEQYF	TGCAGCGTTGGAATAGCGGGAGCGGTCGAGCAGTACTTC
-	TRBV7-2	-	TRBJ2-1	CASSLSHTEQFF	TGTGCCAGCAGCTTATCTCATACTGAGCAGTTCTTC
-	TRBV30	TRBD2	TRBJ2-1	CAWSRGSGRDNEQFF	TGTGCCTGGAGTCGAGGTAGCGGGAGGGACAATGAGCAGTTCTTC
-	TRBV10-3	-	TRBJ2-5	CAISGGGATHQETQYF	TGTGCCATCAGTGGGGGGGGGGCTACCCACCAAGAGACCCAGTACTTC
-	TRBV15	TRBD2	TRBJ2-5	CATSRTSGSETQYF	TGTGCCACCAGCAGAACTAGCGGGAGCGAGACCCAGTACTTC
many	TRBV30	-	TRBJ1-1	CAWRFGPTAFF	TGTGCCTGGAGGTTTGGCCCAACAGCTTTCTTT
many	TRBV28	TRBD2	TRBJ2-4	CASSLAGGRNIQYF	TGTGCCAGCAGTCTAGCGGGAGGGAGGAACATTCAGTACTTC
many	TRBV20-1	TRBD2	TRBJ2-7	CSARAGTSGRVNEQYF	TGCAGTGCTAGAGCCGGGACTAGCGGGAGGGTAAACGAGCAGTACTTC
many	TRBV6-5	-	TRBJ1-2	CASSYSRQNYGYTF	TGTGCCAGCAGTTACTCGCGACAGAACTATGGCTACACCTTC
many	TRBV18	TRBD2	TRBJ2-7	CASSSIGTSSSYEQYF	TGTGCCAGCTCATCCATCGGGACTAGCAGCTCCTACGAGCAGTACTTC
-	TRBV12-3/TRBV12-4	-	TRBJ1-2	CASSVGDGYTF	TGTGCCAGCAGCGTCGGAGATGGCTACACCTTC
few	TRBV27	-	TRBJ2-1	CASSLSSVNEQFF	TGTGCCAGCAGTTTATCCAGTGTCAATGAGCAGTTCTTC
few	TRBV10-3	TRBD1	TRBJ2-6	CAIGQTGVGAGGANVLTF	TGTGCCATCGGGCAGACAGGGGTCGGAGCCGGCGGGGCCAACGTCCTGACTTTC
many	TRBV6-2/TRBV6-3	TRBD2	TRBJ2-7	CASIPPAGGSYEQYF	TGTGCCAGCATCCCCCCAGCGGGAGGGTCCTACGAGCAGTACTTC
-	TRBV4-2	TRBD1	TRBJ1-6	CASSQEAGQGNSPLHF	TGTGCCAGCAGCCAAGAAGCGGGACAGGGTAATTCACCCCTCCACTTT
many	TRBV5-1	-	TRBJ2-7	CASSLEVRAYEQYF	TGCGCCAGCAGCTTGGAAGTCAGGGCCTACGAGCAGTACTTC
-	TRBV7-8	-	TRBJ2-7	CASSLVPGLGSSEQYF	TGTGCCAGCAGCTTAGTACCGGGCCTGGGATCGTCCGAGCAGTACTTC